Below are 18 T cell receptor beta chains sequenced from a single sample in a study of T cells expressing NK-cell markers. TCRdb reworked the 5' RACE reads into one entry per CDR3 protein, no DNA. The ten top clones account for about 12%, within a sample of 140,000 to 150,000 distinct CDR3 sequences. Input material: blood T cells: a sorted CD56 or NKG2C T cell subset, CD4+ or CD8+ T cells, or bulk PBMC T cells (not recorded which). Receptors originate from a man aged 18-30 years in good health.

The J gene is TRBJ2-1, the V gene TRBV7-2; TCRdb selects TRBD2, and the lack of DNA leaves this call unchecked. The CDR3 is 15 amino acids. Looked up from germline, CDR1 is SGHTA and CDR2 is FQGNSA. CDR3: CASSAQPRGTNEQFF. Using reference TRBV7-2 and TRBJ2-1 for the parts outside the CDR3, the full variable domain is GAGVSQSPSNKVTEKGKDVELRCDPISGHTALYWYRQSLGQGLEFLIYFQGNSAPDKSGLPSDRFSAERTGGSVSTLTIQRTQQEDSAVYLCASSAQPRGTNEQFFGPGTRLTVL.

The rearrangement uses TRBV19 and TRBJ2-7; there is no DNA to check the TCRdb D call of TRBD2. CDR1 and CDR2 from the germline V gene are LNHDA and SQIVND (reference sequence). The CDR3 extends over 13 amino acids. The CDR3 here is CASNAGGPYEQYF.

V is TRBV10-3 and J is TRBJ2-3. The CDR3 length is 13 residues. Germline V gene sequence: CDR1 ENHRY, CDR2 SYGVKD. CDR3: CAISDGHTDTQYF.

The chain combines TRBV19 with TRBJ2-1; absent DNA, TCRdb's TRBD1 call cannot be checked. The CDR3 loop spans 13 amino acids. The germline V gene encodes CDR1 LNHDA and CDR2 SQIVND (reference sequence). The CDR3 spells CASAPTSNNEQFF.

The rearrangement joins TRBV24-1 to TRBJ2-1. Germline assignment: CDR1 KGHDR and CDR2 SFDVKD. The CDR3 has 14 amino acids. The chain's CDR3 is CATSDFSRRNEQFF.

This rearrangement joins TRBV9 to TRBJ1-5. Germline CDR1 is SGDLS and CDR2 is YYNGEE. The CDR3 totals 14 residues. The CDR3 is CASSEGGGNQPQHF.

The chain carries TRBV7-9 and TRBJ1-2; TCRdb selects TRBD1, and the lack of DNA leaves this call unchecked. Germline V CDR1 and CDR2: SEHNR, FQNEAQ (reference sequence). The CDR3 sequence is 12 residues long. CDR3 protein: CASSLAGPKDTF.

The chain combines TRBV14 with TRBJ2-1; no DNA is available, so the TRBD1 call from TCRdb remains unchecked. The V gene's germline CDR1 is SGHDN and CDR2 FVKESK. This CDR3 contains 17 residues. CDR3: CASSPEGWDRGYNEQFF.

The gene calls are TRBV9 and TRBJ2-5; there is no DNA to check the TCRdb D call of TRBD2. CDR3 size: 14 residues. The germline V gene encodes CDR1 SGDLS and CDR2 YYNGEE. CDR3 in amino acids: CASSVGSGGETQYF.

The CDR3 loop is CAISESGVVTEAFF. V and J are TRBV10-3 and TRBJ1-1. The CDR3 runs 14 residues. Germline assignment: CDR1 ENHRY and CDR2 SYGVKD.

The chain uses TRBV4-3 and TRBJ2-1. The V gene's germline CDR1 is LGHNA and CDR2 YSLEER. The CDR3 contains 15 residues. The CDR3 loop is CASSHLSSGLNEQFF.

This rearrangement joins TRBV7-8 to TRBJ2-3; TCRdb proposes TRBD1, but this gene call is untestable without DNA. CDR1 and CDR2 (germline): SGHVS, FQNEAQ. The CDR3 loop spans 15 amino acids. CDR3 sequence: CASSVRDPSTDTQYF.

CDR3 region: CSAPPLRADTQYF. This sequence joins TRBV20-1 and TRBJ2-3; TCRdb returns TRBD2, unconfirmable since there is no DNA. CDR1 is DFQATT and CDR2 is SNEGSKA in the germline V gene (reference sequence). The CDR3 runs to 13 residues.

The J gene is TRBJ2-3, the V gene TRBV28. Germline lookup yields CDR1 MDHEN and CDR2 SYDVKM. This CDR3 has 14 amino acids. CDR3 sequence: CASSLTGIQDTQYF.

V and J are TRBV19 and TRBJ2-5; the D call of TRBD2 rests on TCRdb alone, since no DNA is present to check it. Germline V CDR1 and CDR2: LNHDA, SQIVND (reference sequence). CDR3 length equals 13 residues. This CDR3 reads CASTLGGGETQYF.

The rearrangement uses TRBV3-1 and TRBJ2-1; with no DNA, the TCRdb D assignment of TRBD1 cannot be verified. Germline V gives CDR1 LGHDT, CDR2 YNNKEL (reference sequence). The CDR3 is 15 residues long. CDR3 residues: CASSQGPSLYNEQFF.

The chain recombines TRBV7-9 with TRBJ1-1; TCRdb selects TRBD1, and the lack of DNA leaves this call unchecked. The CDR3 consists of 14 residues. The germline V gene encodes CDR1 SEHNR and CDR2 FQNEAQ (reference sequence). The CDR3 here is CASSPPLVVGEAFF.

The CDR3 spells CASTGAESYNEQFF. The rearrangement joins TRBV4-1 to TRBJ2-1; with no DNA, the TCRdb D assignment of TRBD1 cannot be verified. CDR3 length: 14 amino acids. Germline V lookup: CDR1 MGHRA, CDR2 YSYEKL.